This is a list of T cell receptor beta chains from one sample in a study of regulatory T cells in long-lasting Graves disease. Via MiXCR, TCRdb re-called the multiplex PCR reads, giving one row per CDR3 protein. The sample has 400,000 to 550,000 distinct CDR3 sequences; about 15% are singletons. The sample was also reused in another study, on T cells in Graves' hyperthyroidism and ophthalmopathy.

The starting material was peripheral blood mononuclear cells (PBMCs), obtained at new diagnosis, from a patient treated with antithyroid drugs. These receptors were collected from a woman aged 25 to 45 with Graves disease. Both conserved end residues are part of each CDR3. Each record gives: clone size, J gene, D gene, V gene, CDR3 protein, CDR3 DNA. D genes are given only for firm matches. Some rows mark clone size as missing; the rest say once, few, many or name a class of expanded clone.

clone_size: many
j_call: TRBJ2-1
d_call: .
v_call: TRBV5-5
cdr3_aa: CASSFWAAAYNEQFF
cdr3_nt: TGTGCCAGCAGCTTCTGGGCGGCAGCCTACAATGAGCAGTTCTTC

clone_size: few
j_call: TRBJ1-1
d_call: .
v_call: TRBV14
cdr3_aa: CASSQVLGGFVNTEAFF
cdr3_nt: TGTGCCAGCAGCCAAGTATTGGGGGGGTTTGTGAACACTGAAGCTTTCTTT

clone_size: .
j_call: TRBJ2-3
d_call: .
v_call: TRBV6-2/TRBV6-3
cdr3_aa: CASSYESQRRADTQYF
cdr3_nt: TGTGCCAGCAGTTATGAGTCTCAGCGTCGGGCGGATACGCAGTATTTT

clone_size: .
j_call: TRBJ2-3
d_call: TRBD2
v_call: TRBV20-1
cdr3_aa: CSGTSGLTDTQYF
cdr3_nt: TGCAGTGGCACTAGCGGGCTAACAGATACGCAGTATTTT

clone_size: many
j_call: TRBJ1-2
d_call: TRBD1
v_call: TRBV28
cdr3_aa: CASSSQGADYGYTF
cdr3_nt: TGTGCCAGCAGTTCACAGGGGGCGGATTATGGCTACACCTTC

clone_size: .
j_call: TRBJ2-1
d_call: TRBD2
v_call: TRBV28
cdr3_aa: CASSDGTSGIYNEQFF
cdr3_nt: TGTGCCAGCAGTGACGGGACTAGCGGAATCTACAATGAGCAGTTCTTC

clone_size: .
j_call: TRBJ1-3
d_call: .
v_call: TRBV20-1
cdr3_aa: CSARDRGIRYGNTIYF
cdr3_nt: TGCAGTGCTAGAGATCGAGGCATCAGATATGGAAACACCATATATTTT

clone_size: many
j_call: TRBJ1-1
d_call: .
v_call: TRBV28
cdr3_aa: CASSLKVSQAFF
cdr3_nt: TGTGCCAGCAGTTTAAAGGTCAGCCAAGCTTTCTTT

clone_size: many
j_call: TRBJ1-3
d_call: .
v_call: TRBV10-3
cdr3_aa: CAISGTGGNTIYF
cdr3_nt: TGTGCCATCAGTGGGACGGGAGGAAACACCATATATTTT

clone_size: many
j_call: TRBJ2-5
d_call: .
v_call: TRBV7-8
cdr3_aa: CASSSRRGLGKETQYF
cdr3_nt: TGTGCCAGCAGCTCTAGAAGGGGGTTGGGGAAAGAGACCCAGTACTTC

clone_size: many
j_call: TRBJ2-1
d_call: .
v_call: TRBV11-2
cdr3_aa: CASSLGDPSYNEQFF
cdr3_nt: TGTGCCAGCAGCTTAGGGGACCCCTCCTACAATGAGCAGTTCTTC